The 3 T cell receptor beta chains below come from one sample, sequenced in a study of T cells in Graves' hyperthyroidism and ophthalmopathy. TCR beta CDR3 regions were amplified from RNA. A set of HTBI primers served as the primers for a first-round RT-PCR of the TCR CDR3. TCRdb ran MiXCR on the multiplex PCR reads and lists one entry per CDR3 protein. The sample gives 400,000 or so distinct CDR3 sequences, around 15% of which show up once; approximately 29% is in the top ten. Sequencing was performed on blood. The receptor set was obtained from a man aged 50 to 59 with Graves' ophthalmopathy.

This clonotype was picked up many times. J is TRBJ2-7 and V is TRBV5-1; 8 bases fit TRBD2. The CDR3 consists of 14 residues. Per the germline V gene, CDR1 is SGHRS and CDR2 is YFSETQ. J lost 5 bases, V lost 2 bases, and 6 bases had no gene match. CDR3 DNA sequence: TGCGCCAGCAGCTTCAGCCAGCGGGAGAACGAGCAGTACTTC. Amino acid sequence: CASSFSQRENEQYF.

This clonotype was recorded a few times. The chain carries TRBV9 and TRBJ2-1; 7 bases line up with TRBD1. The V gene end was trimmed by 0 bases and the J gene end by 4 bases; junction bases not matched to a gene: 7. This CDR3 has 16 residues. Germline CDR1 SGDLS, CDR2 YYNGEE. For the CDR3, the DNA is TGTGCCAGCAGCGTAGGGGTGTTACAGGGGTACAATGAGCAGTTCTTC. It specifies CASSVGVLQGYNEQFF.

The chain links TRBV20-1 to TRBJ2-1; 14 positions agree with TRBD2. This CDR3 contains 15 residues. V shed 5 bases, J shed 7 bases, and the junction held 7 bases outside the gene matches. Germline V CDR1 and CDR2: DFQATT, SNEGSKA (reference sequence). DNA for the CDR3: TGCAGTGCTGGAGGGACTAGCGGGAGACGTAATGAGCAGTTCTTC. Its protein is CSAGGTSGRRNEQFF.